The 31 T cell receptor beta chains below all came from one sample that was sequenced in a study of blood T cell repertoires in COVID-19. TCRdb's table, derived via immunoSEQ multiplex PCR, lists solely in-frame clones and lacks some. The data show tens of thousands of clones, 70% to 85% seen once. The sample taken for sequencing was peripheral blood. The receptors were gathered from a human donor in a cohort sampled during active COVID-19.

The CDR3 DNA reads as TGTGCCAGCAGCTTGGTAGGGACAGCAGCTTTCTTT. It is translated as CASSLVGTAAFF. The genes are TRBV5-8 and TRBJ1-1; 7 bases are a match to TRBD1. CDR1 SGHTS and CDR2 YDEGEE come from the germline V gene. V gave up 0 bases and J gave up 10 bases; unmatched junction bases: 3. This CDR3 has 12 residues.

The rearrangement links TRBV5-5 to TRBJ2-1; 7 bases fit TRBD2. CDR1 and CDR2 (germline): SGHKS, YYEKEE (reference sequence). Trimming cost V 1 base and J 1 base; bases outside gene matches: 2. The CDR3 has 15 amino acids. The CDR3 DNA reads as TGTGCCAGCAGCTTGTCTAGCGGTTCCTACAATGAGCAGTTCTTC. As protein: CASSLSSGSYNEQFF.

The gene calls are TRBV5-4 and TRBJ1-2, with TRBD1 matching 12 bases. J gave up 8 bases and V 4 bases, and 9 bases lay outside the gene matches. CDR1 is SGHNT, CDR2 YYREEE, per germline (reference sequence). The CDR3 sequence is 15 residues long. This CDR3 is CASSMPGQGAGGYTF. The DNA of the CDR3 is TGTGCCAGCAGCATGCCGGGACAGGGGGCGGGGGGCTACACCTTC.

The J gene is TRBJ2-3, the V gene TRBV28; 8 nucleotides agree with TRBD2. CDR1 and CDR2 from the germline V gene are MDHEN and SYDVKM. Trimming took 3 bases from V and 6 from J; bases not matched to a gene: 2. This CDR3 comprises 13 residues. The CDR3 spells CASSLRLADTQYF. CDR3 DNA: TGTGCCAGCAGTTTGAGACTAGCGGATACGCAGTATTTT.

CDR3 amino acids: CATNRGHPGDTQYF. The DNA for the CDR3 is TGTGCCACCAACCGGGGACATCCCGGGGATACGCAGTATTTT. This chain connects TRBV24-1 to TRBJ2-3, with D possibly matching TRBD1 (6 bases). V lost 8 bases to trimming and J lost 6 bases, with 17 bases between them. This CDR3 comprises 14 residues. Germline CDR1 reads KGHDR; CDR2 reads SFDVKD.

This clone was counted a single time. The chain couples TRBV27 to TRBJ1-1; TRBD1 might be the D (6 bases). The CDR3 loop spans 14 amino acids. The V end lost 5 bases, the J end lost 4 bases, and 14 bases lay between the germline ends. The germline gives CDR1 MNHEY, CDR2 SMNVEV (reference sequence). CDR3 protein: CASSQDTGRTEAFF. CDR3 nucleotides: TGTGCCAGCAGTCAAGACACAGGGCGCACTGAAGCTTTCTTT.

The chain joins TRBV9 to TRBJ2-1; 10 nucleotides line up with TRBD1. V shed 2 bases, J shed 6 bases, and the junction held 5 bases outside the gene matches. This CDR3 has 15 residues. CDR1 is SGDLS and CDR2 is YYNGEE in the germline V gene. As DNA, the CDR3 is TGTGCCAGCAGCGTTACCGGGACAGGGGTCAATGAGCAGTTCTTC. This sequence encodes CASSVTGTGVNEQFF. The whole variable domain, remainder taken from reference TRBV9 and TRBJ2-1, is DSGVTQTPKHLITATGQRVTLRCSPRSGDLSVYWYQQSLDQGLQFLIQYYNGEERAKGNILERFSAQQFPDLHSELNLSSLELGDSALYFCASSVTGTGVNEQFFGPGTRLTVL.

The chain combines TRBV28 with TRBJ1-2; 7 bases align to TRBD1. V lost 6 bases to trimming and J lost 8 bases; unmatched junction nucleotides: 12. Per germline, CDR1 MDHEN and CDR2 SYDVKM. CDR3 size: 14 residues. The CDR3 coding sequence is TGTGCCAGCAGAACCTCTAGGGGGCCCTGGGGCTACACCTTC. This gives the protein CASRTSRGPWGYTF.

This chain links TRBV7-6 with TRBJ1-6; 11 nucleotides match TRBD1. V lost 5 bases and J lost 8; bases outside the gene matches: 5. There are 15 residues in the CDR3. Germline-derived CDR1 and CDR2 are SGHVS and FNYEAQ. CDR3 bases: TGTGCCAGCAGCGAAGGACAGGGGGCTTATTCACCCCTCCACTTT. Amino acid sequence: CASSEGQGAYSPLHF. Combining the CDR3 with reference TRBV7-6 and TRBJ1-6 gives the whole variable domain GAGVSQSPRYKVTKRGQDVALRCDPISGHVSLYWYRQALGQGPEFLTYFNYEAQQDKSGLPNDRFSAERPEGSISTLTIQRTEQRDSAMYRCASSEGQGAYSPLHFGNGTRLTVT.

This sequence joins TRBV6-5 and TRBJ1-2; tentative D call: TRBD1 (5 bases). V lost 0 bases and J 4 bases, leaving 15 bases between the germline ends. Per germline, CDR1 MNHEY and CDR2 SVGAGI. The CDR3 covers 16 residues. CDR3 region: CASSYSKRQGSYGYTF. The CDR3 DNA follows: TGTGCCAGCAGTTACTCGAAACGGCAGGGAAGCTATGGCTACACCTTC.

Here the CDR3 reads CASSRSTDTQYF. The DNA of the CDR3 is TGTGCCAGCAGCCGTAGCACAGATACGCAGTATTTT. The V and J genes are TRBV7-9 and TRBJ2-3; D is unclear. The germline gives CDR1 SEHNR, CDR2 FQNEAQ (reference sequence). The germline V and J ends were trimmed by 5 bases and 0 bases, with 3 bases remaining between them. This CDR3 is 12 amino acids long.

This clone was seen once. The DNA of the CDR3 is TGCGCCAGCAGCTTGGGGCCAACCGGGGAGCTGTTTTTT. It yields the protein CASSLGPTGELFF. The rearrangement joins TRBV5-1 to TRBJ2-2; no firm D call. Deletions cut 0 bases from V and 5 bases from J, with 5 bases between. CDR1 is SGHRS and CDR2 is YFSETQ in the germline V gene. CDR3 length equals 13 residues.

The V gene is TRBV6-5, the J gene TRBJ2-1; 8 bases line up with TRBD1. CDR1 and CDR2 (germline): MNHEY, SVGAGI. This CDR3 is built from 12 residues. V lost 6 bases, J lost 9 bases, and 4 bases stayed unmatched. CDR3 coding DNA: TGTGCCAGCAGACTCGGACAGGGTGAGCAGTTCTTC. Its protein is CASRLGQGEQFF.

V gene TRBV5-4 combines with J gene TRBJ1-6, with 9 bases identical to TRBD1. The germline V gene has CDR1 SGHNT and CDR2 YYREEE (reference sequence). The CDR3 is made up of 17 amino acids. Trimming removed 3 bases from V and 1 base from J; junction bases left unmatched: 5. This CDR3 reads CASSSGQGRSYNSPLHF. The CDR3 bases are TGTGCCAGCAGCTCGGGACAGGGTCGGTCCTATAATTCACCCCTCCACTTT.

The chain is built from TRBV19 and TRBJ2-1; weak D call: TRBD2 (5 bases). The germline V gene encodes CDR1 LNHDA and CDR2 SQIVND (reference sequence). V was shortened by 5 bases and J by 8 bases, with 16 bases between the two germline ends. The CDR3 runs to 14 residues. CDR3 in amino acids: CASSLVDYGDEQFF. The CDR3 bases are TGTGCCAGTAGTTTGGTCGACTACGGGGATGAGCAGTTCTTC.

The rearrangement uses TRBV7-9 and TRBJ1-5; D uncertain. The CDR3 loop spans 14 amino acids. The germline V gene has CDR1 SEHNR and CDR2 FQNEAQ (reference sequence). With 4 bases removed from V and 4 bases from J, the gap between germline ends came to 11 bases. The CDR3 protein is CASSSGIRNQPQHF. The DNA for the CDR3 is TGTGCCAGCAGCTCAGGTATTCGTAATCAGCCCCAGCATTTT.

The chain combines TRBV10-2 with TRBJ1-1; 8 positions match TRBD1. The length of the CDR3 is 14 residues. The germline V gene encodes CDR1 WSHSY and CDR2 SAAADI. V shed 5 bases, J shed 2 bases, and the junction held 4 bases outside the gene matches. The CDR3 reads CASSTTGGNTEAFF. The CDR3 DNA is TGCGCCAGCAGTACCACAGGGGGAAACACTGAAGCTTTCTTT.

The genes are TRBV5-1 and TRBJ1-5, with 7 bases lining up with TRBD1. CDR3 size: 13 residues. J gave up 8 bases and V 4 bases, and 6 bases lay outside the gene matches. Per the germline V gene, CDR1 is SGHRS and CDR2 is YFSETQ. CDR3 residues: CASSEQGVEPQHF. CDR3 nucleotides: TGCGCCAGCAGCGAGCAGGGGGTTGAGCCCCAGCATTTT. Drawing the rest from reference TRBV5-1 and TRBJ1-5, the complete variable domain is KAGVTQTPRYLIKTRGQQVTLSCSPISGHRSVSWYQQTPGQGLQFLFEYFSETQRNKGNFPGRFSGRQFSNSRSEMNVSTLELGDSALYLCASSEQGVEPQHFGDGTRLSIL.

This clone was seen a few times. The V gene is TRBV6-5, the J gene TRBJ1-1; tentatively, D is TRBD1 (5 bases). V lost 7 bases and J 6 bases, leaving 21 bases between the germline ends. Per germline, CDR1 MNHEY and CDR2 SVGAGI. This CDR3 is 15 amino acids long. CDR3: CASTPSRGWGAEAFF. As DNA, the CDR3 is TGTGCCAGCACCCCCTCCCGGGGCTGGGGGGCTGAAGCTTTCTTT.

CDR3 region: CASTGGDRASYTQYF. As DNA, the CDR3 is TGTGCCAGCACGGGAGGGGACAGGGCGTCTTATACGCAGTATTTT. The chain carries TRBV6-5 and TRBJ2-3, with D possibly being TRBD1 (9 bases). With 7 bases removed from V and 7 bases from J, the gap between germline ends came to 21 bases. CDR3 length: 15 residues. Germline V gives CDR1 MNHEY, CDR2 SVGAGI.

This clone was observed once. The chain couples TRBV28 to TRBJ2-6, with 12 bases fitting TRBD2. With 5 bases clipped from V and 0 bases from J, the junction kept 5 bases outside the gene matches. The germline gives CDR1 MDHEN, CDR2 SYDVKM. This CDR3 has 18 residues. The CDR3 is CASSPLAGGYSGANVLTF. The CDR3 DNA is TGTGCCAGCAGTCCCCTAGCGGGGGGGTACTCTGGGGCCAACGTCCTGACTTTC.

This chain joins TRBV7-9 and TRBJ1-4, with D perhaps TRBD1 (6 bases). Germline V gene data show CDR1 as SEHNR and CDR2 as FQNEAQ (reference sequence). There are 17 residues in the CDR3. Trimming cost V 6 bases and J 2 bases, with 19 bases left between them. CDR3 protein: CASSPARGAGTNEKLFF. The CDR3 coding sequence is TGTGCCAGCAGTCCGGCGCGGGGGGCTGGGACTAATGAAAAACTGTTTTTT.

The chain employs TRBV28 and TRBJ2-7; TRBD2 matches 8 bases. The CDR3 consists of 19 residues. Germline-derived CDR1 and CDR2 are MDHEN and SYDVKM. Unmatched junction bases numbered 16, after V lost 2 bases and J lost 1 base. CDR3 sequence (DNA): TGTGCCAGCAGTTTACAGGAGGGGAGTAGCGGGGCGCAATCCTACGAGCAGTACTTC. Encoded protein: CASSLQEGSSGAQSYEQYF.

This clone appeared a single time. This sequence joins TRBV3-1 (or the pseudogene TRBV3-2) and TRBJ1-6; tentative D call: TRBD1 (5 bases). This CDR3 spans 15 amino acids. Trimming took 5 bases from V and 5 from J, leaving 13 bases between them. Germline V gives CDR1 LGHDT, CDR2 YNNKEL (reference sequence). DNA of the CDR3: TGTGCCAGCAGCACCCAGGACACGGATAATTCACCCCTCCACTTT. Residues: CASSTQDTDNSPLHF.

The chain is built from TRBV19 and TRBJ2-7, with 7 bases fitting TRBD1. CDR1 and CDR2 from the germline V gene are LNHDA and SQIVND (reference sequence). CDR3 length equals 14 residues. Trimming cost V 6 bases and J 0 bases; bases outside gene matches: 5. In DNA form, the CDR3 reads TGTGCCAGTAGGGCGGACAGGAGCTCCTACGAGCAGTACTTC. This gives the protein CASRADRSSYEQYF.

This clone showed up just a few times. The CDR3 coding sequence is TGCGCCAGCAGCTTGAGGCCCGGGACAGATGGCTACACCTTC. Translated: CASSLRPGTDGYTF. The chain uses TRBV5-1 and TRBJ1-2, with 7 positions matching TRBD1. Germline V CDR1 and CDR2: SGHRS, YFSETQ. V shed 1 base and J 6 bases; nucleotides not matched to a gene: 6. The CDR3 has 14 amino acids.

The chain joins TRBV6-6 to TRBJ1-2; D is possibly TRBD1 (5 bases). The germline V gene has CDR1 MNHNY and CDR2 SVGAGI (reference sequence). V dropped 7 bases and J dropped 0 bases, with 12 bases sitting between them. CDR3 length equals 14 residues. Here the CDR3 reads CASTGGTANYGYTF. In DNA form, the CDR3 reads TGTGCCAGCACCGGCGGGACGGCTAACTATGGCTACACCTTC.

The chain uses TRBV5-1 and TRBJ1-4; D gene uncertain. Germline V gene lookup returns CDR1 SGHRS and CDR2 YFSETQ. V was trimmed by 1 base and J by 0 bases, leaving 4 bases between them. The CDR3 length is 14 residues. The CDR3 coding sequence is TGCGCCAGCAGCTTGACAACAACTAATGAAAAACTGTTTTTT. Translating it yields CASSLTTTNEKLFF.

The rearrangement uses TRBV4-2 and TRBJ1-6; the match to TRBD1 covers 7 bases. The CDR3 extends over 15 amino acids. Germline-derived CDR1 and CDR2 are LGHNA and YNFKEQ. V shed 3 bases, J shed 6 bases, and the junction held 5 bases outside the gene matches. CDR3: CASSHTGERNSPLHF. CDR3 sequence (DNA): TGTGCCAGCAGCCACACAGGGGAACGTAATTCACCCCTCCACTTT.

V is TRBV5-4 and J is TRBJ1-2; 7 positions match TRBD1. V was pared by 5 bases and J by 0 bases, with 7 bases of the junction left unmatched. In germline, CDR1 is SGHNT, CDR2 YYREEE (reference sequence). The CDR3 is made up of 15 amino acids. The CDR3 region has the DNA TGTGCCAGCAGTAGGGCAGGGGGAGCTAACTATGGCTACACCTTC. Amino acids: CASSRAGGANYGYTF.

A few counts support this clone. V gene TRBV5-1 combines with J gene TRBJ2-3; no clear D. Germline-derived CDR1 and CDR2 are SGHRS and YFSETQ. The CDR3 consists of 13 residues. Trimming removed 4 bases from V and 2 bases from J, with 8 bases in between. The chain's CDR3 is CASSPGFTDTQYF. The CDR3 DNA is TGCGCCAGCAGCCCGGGTTTCACAGATACGCAGTATTTT. Combining the CDR3 with reference TRBV5-1 and TRBJ2-3 gives the whole variable domain KAGVTQTPRYLIKTRGQQVTLSCSPISGHRSVSWYQQTPGQGLQFLFEYFSETQRNKGNFPGRFSGRQFSNSRSEMNVSTLELGDSALYLCASSPGFTDTQYFGPGTRLTVL.